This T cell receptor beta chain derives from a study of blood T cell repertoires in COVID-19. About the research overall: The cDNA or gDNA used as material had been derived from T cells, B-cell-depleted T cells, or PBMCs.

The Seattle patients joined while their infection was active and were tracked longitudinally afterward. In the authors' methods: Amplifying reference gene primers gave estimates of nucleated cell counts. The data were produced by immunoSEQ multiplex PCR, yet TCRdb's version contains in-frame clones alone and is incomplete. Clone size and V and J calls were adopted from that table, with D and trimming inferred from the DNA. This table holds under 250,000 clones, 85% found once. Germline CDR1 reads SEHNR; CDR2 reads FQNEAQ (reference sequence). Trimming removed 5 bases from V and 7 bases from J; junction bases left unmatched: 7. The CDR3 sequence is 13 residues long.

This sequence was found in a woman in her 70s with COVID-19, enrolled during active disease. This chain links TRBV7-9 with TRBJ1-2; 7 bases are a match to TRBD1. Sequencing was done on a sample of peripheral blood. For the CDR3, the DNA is TGTGCCAGCAGCGCCCGGACAGGACGTGGCTACACCTTC. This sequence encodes CASSARTGRGYTF.